These 18 T cell receptor beta chains were all obtained from the same sample, sequenced in a study of human T cells and chemical hapten exposure. TCRdb re-called the RACE reads through MiXCR, storing one row per CDR3 protein. The table lists 50,000 to 70,000 distinct CDR3 sequences, roughly a tenth of them singletons, with nearly 10% in the top ten. Time point denoted: pre-sensitization, week 0. Treatment here: therapeutic diphenylcyclopropenone sensitization with weekly scalp DPC. Sequenced material: whole blood, taken in connection with sensitization to the hapten diphenylcyclopropenone (DPC). The receptors were gathered from a middle-aged man with alopecia areata. Some clones in this sample may be carry-over from other donors' samples.

Only a few counts were recorded for this clonotype. V gene TRBV7-6 combines with J gene TRBJ2-1, with 7 positions matching TRBD2. The CDR3 loop spans 13 amino acids. V lost 6 bases, J lost 10 bases, and 9 bases stayed unmatched. CDR1 and CDR2 (germline): SGHVS, FNYEAQ. CDR3 nucleotide sequence: TGTGCCAGCAGTTTGGGGAGGGTGAGCGAGCAGTTCTTC. This codes for CASSLGRVSEQFF.

The rearrangement joins TRBV28 to TRBJ2-3; 13 nucleotides line up with TRBD2. This CDR3 comprises 18 residues. J lost 2 bases, V lost 6 bases, and 11 bases had no gene match. Germline CDR1 reads MDHEN; CDR2 reads SYDVKM. The CDR3 coding sequence is TGTGCCAGCAGCCAACCGGGACTAGCGGGGAAACACACAGATACGCAGTATTTT. Protein product: CASSQPGLAGKHTDTQYF.

A few counts support this clonotype. The chain has TRBV5-6 and TRBJ2-7, with a weak D call TRBD2 (5 bases). CDR3 size: 14 residues. The germline gives CDR1 SGHDT, CDR2 YYEEEE. V was pared by 4 bases and J by 2 bases, with 13 bases between. The CDR3 DNA reads as TGTGCCAGCAGCACCTCCGGACTGCCCTACGAGCAGTACTTC. Its translation: CASSTSGLPYEQYF. The full variable domain, completed using reference TRBV5-6 and TRBJ2-7, is DAGVTQSPTHLIKTRGQQVTLRCSPKSGHDTVSWYQQALGQGPQFIFQYYEEEERQRGNFPDRFSGHQFPNYSSELNVNALLLGDSALYLCASSTSGLPYEQYFGPGTRLTVT.

This clonotype was counted at least ten times. This chain links TRBV24-1 with TRBJ2-7; 10 bases map to TRBD1. CDR3 length equals 14 residues. The V and J ends lost 4 bases and 5 bases, in that order; junction bases with no gene match: 4. Germline V CDR1 and CDR2: KGHDR, SFDVKD. CDR3 in DNA: TGTGCCACCAGTGACGCCGGGACAGGGGACGAGCAGTACTTC. This sequence encodes CATSDAGTGDEQYF.

This clonotype showed up many times. The V gene is TRBV6-2 or TRBV6-3, the J gene TRBJ1-2, with no clear D. This CDR3 region has 14 residues. Between the trimmed V and J ends, which lost 2 bases and 2 bases, there was a span of 9 bases. Per germline, CDR1 MNHEY and CDR2 SVGEGT. The DNA of the CDR3 is TGTGCCAGCAGTTACGGGTCGGTCAACTATGGCTACACCTTC. Translating it yields CASSYGSVNYGYTF.

This clonotype was counted between two and nine times. The chain couples TRBV5-1 to TRBJ2-5; the D gene is possibly TRBD2 (7 bases). The CDR3 consists of 15 residues. The germline V and J ends were trimmed by 0 bases and 6 bases, with 15 bases remaining between them. The germline V gene encodes CDR1 SGHRS and CDR2 YFSETQ. Written as DNA, the CDR3 is TGCGCCAGCAGCTTGGAGGACGGGGGGCTGAAGACCCAGTACTTC. Protein: CASSLEDGGLKTQYF.

This clonotype has at least ten counts. This chain connects TRBV9 to TRBJ1-5, with 9 nucleotides matching TRBD1. This CDR3 has 15 residues. Germline values: CDR1 SGDLS, CDR2 YYNGEE. V gave up 4 bases and J gave up 4 bases; unmatched junction bases: 6. This CDR3 is CASSPGTGRNQPQHF. The CDR3 DNA follows: TGTGCCAGCAGCCCAGGGACAGGGCGGAATCAGCCCCAGCATTTT.

There are a few counts of this clonotype. The rearrangement links TRBV11-2 to TRBJ2-5; D unresolved. Looked up from germline, CDR1 is SGHAT and CDR2 is FQNNGV. The germline V and J ends were trimmed by 0 bases and 5 bases, with 13 bases remaining between them. This CDR3 contains 15 residues. CDR3 in amino acids: CASSLDQAGRETQYF. The CDR3 region has the DNA TGTGCCAGCAGCTTAGATCAGGCAGGCCGGGAGACCCAGTACTTC.

This clonotype was counted between two and nine times. The genes are TRBV18 and TRBJ1-2; TRBD1 aligns across 8 bases. V lost 6 bases and J lost 6; bases outside the gene matches: 12. Germline CDR1 is KGHSH and CDR2 is LQKENI. The CDR3 extends over 15 amino acids. CDR3 in amino acids: CASSQDRDSTHGYTF. In DNA form, the CDR3 reads TGTGCCAGCTCGCAGGACAGGGACAGTACCCATGGCTACACCTTC.

The CDR3 DNA reads TGCGCCAGCAGTCCTCGGGGGCGCGACACAGATACGCAGTATTTT. As protein: CASSPRGRDTDTQYF. The chain joins TRBV10-2 to TRBJ2-3; TRBD1 or TRBD2 may be the D gene (6 bases each). The V gene lost 5 bases and the J gene lost 2 bases, with 14 bases spanning the gap. Germline CDR1 and CDR2: WSHSY and SAAADI. The CDR3 length is 15 residues.

J is TRBJ1-2 and V is TRBV7-8, with D possibly TRBD1 on 6 matching bases. The CDR3 is made up of 16 amino acids. The germline CDR1 and CDR2 sequences are SGHVS and FQNEAQ. V was shortened by 2 bases and J by 0 bases, with 13 bases between the two germline ends. The CDR3 reads CASSLSSTGPNYGYTF. The CDR3 DNA reads TGTGCCAGCAGCTTATCATCAACAGGGCCTAACTATGGCTACACCTTC.

The J gene is TRBJ2-6, the V gene TRBV5-1, with D unresolved. Per germline, CDR1 SGHRS and CDR2 YFSETQ. Between the trimmed V and J ends, which lost 3 bases and 0 bases, there was a span of 16 bases. The CDR3 consists of 18 residues. The CDR3 here is CASSSVVAAGSGANVLTF. The CDR3, as DNA: TGCGCCAGCAGCTCGGTGGTGGCGGCAGGCTCTGGGGCCAACGTCCTGACTTTC. Complete variable domain (other parts from reference TRBV5-1 and TRBJ2-6): KAGVTQTPRYLIKTRGQQVTLSCSPISGHRSVSWYQQTPGQGLQFLFEYFSETQRNKGNFPGRFSGRQFSNSRSEMNVSTLELGDSALYLCASSSVVAAGSGANVLTFGAGSRLTVL.

This chain links TRBV6-4 with TRBJ2-1, with 9 bases matching TRBD1. V lost 4 bases and J lost 8; bases outside the gene matches: 6. From germline, CDR1 is MRHNA and CDR2 SNTAGT. The CDR3 sequence is 14 residues long. CDR3 loop: CASSGDREGDEQFF. Written as DNA, the CDR3 is TGTGCCAGCAGTGGGGACAGGGAGGGGGATGAGCAGTTCTTC.

The V call is TRBV7-2, the J call TRBJ2-3; D is uncertain. The CDR3 loop spans 14 amino acids. Per the germline V gene, CDR1 is SGHTA and CDR2 is FQGNSA. Between the trimmed V and J ends, which lost 2 bases and 2 bases, there was a span of 8 bases. CDR3 in amino acids: CASSLWGNTDTQYF. CDR3 nucleotides: TGTGCCAGCAGCTTATGGGGAAACACAGATACGCAGTATTTT.

The chain couples TRBV20-1 to TRBJ1-1; D may be TRBD1 (6 bases). Trimming left V 5 bases short and J 0 bases short, with 10 bases between. The CDR3 is 13 residues long. Germline loops: CDR1 DFQATT, CDR2 SNEGSKA (reference sequence). The CDR3 nucleotides are TGCAGTGCTGGGGGCAGGGTGAACACTGAAGCTTTCTTT. Its translation is CSAGGRVNTEAFF.

The sample holds a few counts of this clonotype. J is TRBJ2-3 and V is TRBV12-3 or TRBV12-4; D perhaps matches TRBD1 (6 bases). This CDR3 spans 14 amino acids. V lost 6 bases, J lost 3 bases, and 13 bases lay in between. CDR3 in DNA: TGTGCCAGCAGACCGCCGGACAGTACAGATACGCAGTATTTT. Translating gives CASRPPDSTDTQYF.

This clonotype was observed many times. As DNA, the CDR3 is TGCAGTGCTAGGACTAGCGGGAGGTTGTACGAGCAGTACTTC. The encoded protein is CSARTSGRLYEQYF. The rearrangement joins TRBV20-1 to TRBJ2-7; 13 bases are shared with TRBD2. V trimming: 3 bases; J trimming: 4 bases; junction bases outside the gene matches: 3. From germline, CDR1 is DFQATT and CDR2 SNEGSKA (reference sequence). The CDR3 contains 14 residues.

This clonotype was seen only a few times. The chain uses TRBV7-9 and TRBJ1-2; possible D gene TRBD1, 5 bases. With 5 bases removed from V and 3 bases from J, the gap between germline ends came to 16 bases. CDR3 length: 15 amino acids. The germline V gene encodes CDR1 SEHNR and CDR2 FQNEAQ (reference sequence). For the CDR3, the DNA is TGTGCCAGCAGCGGGGGACCGGAGGTTGACTATGGCTACACCTTC. It translates to CASSGGPEVDYGYTF.